This TCR beta chain is drawn from a study of T cells in Graves' hyperthyroidism and ophthalmopathy. Study context: Upon initial diagnosis and before any treatment, peripheral blood was collected. Notes on the study in general: Separating ophthalmopathy from stable hyperthyroidism was achieved by a 13 V-J model.

Many counts were recorded for this clonotype. Its target is not known. The authors deemed Graves' hyperthyroidism stable absent ophthalmopathy progression within 18 months. The CDR3 has 15 residues. Trimming took 3 bases from V and 0 from J, leaving 11 bases between them. The V gene's germline CDR1 is SNHLY and CDR2 FYNNEI. Authors of the study amplified TCR beta CDR3 regions from RNA transcripts. The HTBI set primed first-round TCR CDR3 RT-PCR. TCRdb used MiXCR to reprocess the multiplex PCR reads, holding one entry per CDR3 protein. The table records a few hundred thousand distinct CDR3 sequences, around a quarter of them present only once.

This sequence joins TRBV2 and TRBJ1-1, with a tentative D call TRBD1 (5 bases). This sequence was found in a man between 50 and 59 years old with Graves' hyperthyroidism. What was sequenced was blood. The CDR3 DNA reads as TGTGCCAGCAGTGATTCCGGGACGGTGAACACTGAAGCTTTCTTT. Its translation is CASSDSGTVNTEAFF.